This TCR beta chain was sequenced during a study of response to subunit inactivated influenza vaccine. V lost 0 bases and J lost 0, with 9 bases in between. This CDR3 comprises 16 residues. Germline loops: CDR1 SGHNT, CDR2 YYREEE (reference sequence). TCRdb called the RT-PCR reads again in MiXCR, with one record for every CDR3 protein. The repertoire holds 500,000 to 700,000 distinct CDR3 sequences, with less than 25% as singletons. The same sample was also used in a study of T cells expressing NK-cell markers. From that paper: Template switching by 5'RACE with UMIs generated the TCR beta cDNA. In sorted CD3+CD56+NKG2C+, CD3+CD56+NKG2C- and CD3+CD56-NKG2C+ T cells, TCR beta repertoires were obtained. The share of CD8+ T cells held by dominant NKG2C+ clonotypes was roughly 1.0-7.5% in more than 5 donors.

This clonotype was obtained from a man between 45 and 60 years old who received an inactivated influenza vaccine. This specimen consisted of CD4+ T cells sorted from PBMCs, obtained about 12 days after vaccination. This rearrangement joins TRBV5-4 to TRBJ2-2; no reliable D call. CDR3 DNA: TGTGCCAGCAGCTTGGGGCTGGGGTCGAACACCGGGGAGCTGTTTTTT. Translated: CASSLGLGSNTGELFF. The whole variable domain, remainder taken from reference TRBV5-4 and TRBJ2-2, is ETGVTQSPTHLIKTRGQQVTLRCSSQSGHNTVSWYQQALGQGPQFIFQYYREEENGRGNFPPRFSGLQFPNYSSELNVNALELDDSALYLCASSLGLGSNTGELFFGEGSRLTVL.